One sample yielded the 6 T cell receptor beta chains listed below, sequenced in a study of blood T cell repertoires in COVID-19. The method was immunoSEQ multiplex PCR; TCRdb's version includes in-frame clones alone and lacks a portion of them. The table has around 67,000 clones, roughly four fifths seen once. Material for sequencing was peripheral blood. These TCRs come from a man aged 70 or older with acute or convalescent COVID-19.

The chain carries TRBV6-2 or TRBV6-3 and TRBJ1-2; D not certain. With 6 bases removed from V and 4 bases from J, the gap between germline ends came to 15 bases. This CDR3 comprises 14 residues. Germline loops: CDR1 MNHEY, CDR2 SVGEGT. CDR3 DNA sequence: TGTGCCAGCAGCCCCAGAGGTTTGGGCTATGGCTACACCTTC. Residues: CASSPRGLGYGYTF.

The chain recombines TRBV5-4 with TRBJ2-1; 16 bases fit TRBD2. In germline, CDR1 is SGHNT, CDR2 YYREEE (reference sequence). J was trimmed by 9 bases and V by 3 bases; bases with no gene match: 9. This CDR3 is 17 amino acids long. The CDR3 sequence: CASSSPGLAGGPVEQFF. DNA for the CDR3: TGTGCCAGCAGCTCCCCGGGACTAGCGGGGGGGCCGGTTGAGCAGTTCTTC.

V is TRBV7-3 and J is TRBJ2-5; 15 bases match TRBD2. Germline-derived CDR1 and CDR2 are SGHTA and FQGTGA. This CDR3 contains 18 residues. The V and J ends lost 5 bases and 4 bases, in that order; junction bases with no gene match: 11. As DNA, the CDR3 is TGTGCCAGCAGCCGCGGACTAGCGGGGGGGCGAAGTTTAGAGACCCAGTACTTC. Residues: CASSRGLAGGRSLETQYF.

The chain employs TRBV5-1 and TRBJ2-1, with 10 bases that match TRBD2. This CDR3 region has 15 residues. The V gene end was trimmed by 4 bases and the J gene end by 7 bases; junction bases not matched to a gene: 8. Germline assignment: CDR1 SGHRS and CDR2 YFSETQ. CDR3 amino acids: CASSPPPGLANEQFF. The CDR3 nucleotides are TGCGCCAGCAGCCCACCCCCGGGACTAGCGAATGAGCAGTTCTTC.

V is TRBV11-2 and J is TRBJ1-1; D is perhaps TRBD1 (5 bases). V lost 3 bases and J 0 bases, leaving 8 bases between the germline ends. CDR3 length: 14 residues. CDR1 and CDR2 from the germline V gene are SGHAT and FQNNGV. CDR3 in DNA: TGTGCCAGCAGCTTGGGGCTCATGAACACTGAAGCTTTCTTT. This encodes CASSLGLMNTEAFF.

The V and J genes are TRBV18 and TRBJ1-1; D possibly corresponds to TRBD1 (6 bases). The V and J ends lost 3 bases and 1 base respectively, with 9 bases between them. CDR3 length: 14 residues. CDR1 and CDR2 (germline): KGHSH, LQKENI. CDR3 sequence reads: CASSPTGGNTEAFF. The CDR3 nucleotides read TGTGCCAGCTCACCGACAGGAGGGAACACTGAAGCTTTCTTT.